A single sample is the source of the 13 T cell receptor beta chains below, sequenced in a study of blood T cell repertoires in COVID-19 (dated by TCRdb to 2020 to 2021). The protocol used for the library was the immunoSEQ multiplex PCR assay. As stored in TCRdb, this immuneACCESS dataset retains in-frame rearrangements with V and J assigned. A fraction of the clones does not appear; measured against another copy, unresolved V genes explain less than half of the discrepancy, and the remainder lacks a known reason. Here the sample has approximately 100,000 clones; 70% to 90% occur a single time. The ten largest clones take up 2.5% to 3.5% of the sample. The sequenced sample consisted of peripheral blood. These receptors were collected from a man aged 50 or older in a cohort sampled during active COVID-19.

This clone has only one observation. The J gene is TRBJ2-1, the V gene TRBV4-2; possibly TRBD2 for D (5 bases). Trimming removed 2 bases from V and 4 bases from J, with 9 bases in between. There are 14 residues in the CDR3. Germline V gives CDR1 LGHNA, CDR2 YNFKEQ. CDR3 nucleotide sequence: TGTGCCAGCAGCCAAATTGGGGAGTACAATGAGCAGTTCTTC. This gives the protein CASSQIGEYNEQFF.

Only a few counts were recorded for this clone. V gene TRBV24-1 combines with J gene TRBJ2-1, with TRBD1 as a possible D gene (6 bases). Deletions cut 5 bases from V and 9 bases from J, with 10 bases between. In germline, CDR1 is KGHDR, CDR2 SFDVKD. This CDR3 has 12 residues. The CDR3 DNA reads as TGTGCCACCAGTGTCCAGGGGACTGAGCAGTTCTTC. It yields the protein CATSVQGTEQFF.

The chain combines TRBV2 with TRBJ1-5, with a weak D call TRBD1 (6 bases). Trimming left V 6 bases short and J 4 bases short, with 16 bases between. In germline, CDR1 is SNHLY, CDR2 FYNNEI. The CDR3 runs to 15 residues. The CDR3 sequence is CASSSKQGGNQPQHF. In nucleotides, the CDR3 is TGTGCCAGCAGCTCCAAACAGGGAGGGAATCAGCCCCAGCATTTT.

This clone came up once. This sequence joins TRBV4-2 and TRBJ1-2; D is uncertain. V gave up 1 base and J gave up 1 base, with 10 bases separating them. Germline CDR1 and CDR2: LGHNA and YNFKEQ. The CDR3 extends over 15 amino acids. The CDR3 here is CASSQVGRRNYGYTF. DNA of the CDR3: TGTGCCAGCAGCCAAGTAGGCAGGCGTAACTATGGCTACACCTTC.

The DNA of the CDR3 is TGTGCCAGCAGCCAGAAAGTGAAAGCGGGGGGGGCAGGAGATACGCAGTATTTT. It translates to CASSQKVKAGGAGDTQYF. V is TRBV4-2 and J is TRBJ2-3, with 10 bases matching TRBD2. From germline, CDR1 is LGHNA and CDR2 YNFKEQ. J gave up 5 bases and V 3 bases, and 14 bases lay outside the gene matches. The CDR3 is 18 amino acids.

V and J are TRBV5-1 and TRBJ1-1, with 12 bases lining up with TRBD1. There are 14 residues in the CDR3. The germline V gene encodes CDR1 SGHRS and CDR2 YFSETQ. V lost 4 bases and J lost 7; bases outside the gene matches: 5. CDR3 sequence (DNA): TGCGCCAGCAGCGAGGGACAGGGGGCCCGTGAAGCTTTCTTT. Protein product: CASSEGQGAREAFF.

The chain employs TRBV29-1 and TRBJ2-2; no clear D gene. There are 15 residues in the CDR3. Germline CDR1 is SQVTM and CDR2 is ANQGSEA. V lost 2 bases to trimming and J lost 0 bases, with 10 bases between them. The CDR3 reads CSVESASSNTGELFF. CDR3 bases: TGCAGCGTTGAAAGCGCCAGTTCGAACACCGGGGAGCTGTTTTTT.

This chain joins TRBV6-6 and TRBJ2-7, with a tentative D call TRBD1 (5 bases). This CDR3 comprises 16 residues. Trimming removed 4 bases at V and 2 bases at J, with 18 bases between. Germline V gives CDR1 MNHNY, CDR2 SVGAGI (reference sequence). The CDR3 DNA is TGTGCCAGCAGTTGGCCTAAAAAAACAGGTGCCTACGAGCAGTACTTC. Residues: CASSWPKKTGAYEQYF.

The rearrangement joins TRBV5-1 to TRBJ2-5, with 14 positions matching TRBD2. CDR1 and CDR2 from the germline V gene are SGHRS and YFSETQ. V shed 4 bases and J 6 bases; nucleotides not matched to a gene: 20. The CDR3 contains 20 residues. CDR3 amino acids: CASSPGRDRGTSGGPKTQYF. CDR3 DNA: TGCGCCAGCAGCCCGGGTCGGGACAGGGGGACTAGCGGGGGACCGAAGACCCAGTACTTC.

This chain links TRBV2 with TRBJ1-2, with D tentatively TRBD1 (5 bases). The CDR3 loop spans 15 amino acids. Germline V gene lookup returns CDR1 SNHLY and CDR2 FYNNEI. The V end was cut by 5 bases, the J end by 4 bases, with 17 bases between. CDR3 in DNA: TGTGCCAGCAGTAAGGGGCAGGGAGGATTCTATGGCTACACCTTC. Protein: CASSKGQGGFYGYTF.

The chain uses TRBV19 and TRBJ1-6, with D unclear. Per germline, CDR1 LNHDA and CDR2 SQIVND (reference sequence). There are 15 residues in the CDR3. V dropped 5 bases and J dropped 0 bases, with 8 bases sitting between them. This chain's CDR3 is CASSSSSSYNSPLHF. Written as DNA, the CDR3 is TGTGCCAGTAGTTCCTCTAGCTCCTATAATTCACCCCTCCACTTT.

This chain links TRBV27 with TRBJ1-5; 7 bases match TRBD1. Germline trimming cut 5 bases from V and 5 bases from J; bases unmatched to any gene: 9. Germline assignment: CDR1 MNHEY and CDR2 SMNVEV (reference sequence). This CDR3 is 15 amino acids long. The CDR3 loop reads CASSRQGGGYQPQHF. The DNA for the CDR3 is TGTGCCAGCAGTCGACAGGGTGGGGGGTATCAGCCCCAGCATTTT.

The chain is built from TRBV5-1 and TRBJ2-5, with 8 bases that match TRBD2. The V gene end was trimmed by 4 bases and the J gene end by 2 bases; junction bases not matched to a gene: 10. Germline-derived CDR1 and CDR2 are SGHRS and YFSETQ. The CDR3 length is 16 residues. CDR3 bases: TGCGCCAGCAGCCCCGCGGGAGCGGGGGATCAAGAGACCCAGTACTTC. Its protein is CASSPAGAGDQETQYF.